The 27 T cell receptor beta chains listed next were all sequenced from one sample in a study of shared clonotypes between healthy human individuals (dated by TCRdb to 2019 to 2021). Library construction relied on the immunoSEQ multiplex PCR assay. TCRdb obtained this table from immuneACCESS and retained in-frame rearrangements with V and J assigned. These tables miss some clones; where compared with another copy, unresolved V genes account for less than half of the shortfall, and the remainder is unexplained. This sample gives about 110,000 clones in total; about 71% of them show up just once. Roughly a quarter of the sample comes from the top ten. The sequenced sample consisted of memory CD8+ T cells sorted from blood. In light of the paper, this sample's cell subset or site label describes: CD45RO+ cells pooled with CCR7-negative TemRA cells. Receptors originate from a young woman in good health.

Written as DNA, the CDR3 is TGTGCCAGCAGCGGGGACAGGGGTCGAGGGGAGCTGTTTTTT. Translated: CASSGDRGRGELFF. The chain is built from TRBV5-6 and TRBJ2-2; 10 bases match TRBD1. Germline CDR1 SGHDT, CDR2 YYEEEE. CDR3 length equals 14 residues. V was pared by 4 bases and J by 8 bases, with 5 bases of the junction left unmatched.

Notes on this clone: Since a far larger clone is one base different, this is likely a read error. The identical CDR3 is also encoded by other nucleotide sequences in the sample. The gene calls are TRBV4-2 and TRBJ2-3; D gene ambiguous. CDR3 length: 14 amino acids. The V gene's germline CDR1 is LGHNA and CDR2 YNFKEQ. CDR3 coding DNA: TGTGCTAGCAGCCAAGGGCTAGAATCTGATACGCAGTATTTT. Its translation is CASSQGLESDTQYF.

This sequence joins TRBV28 and TRBJ2-3; D ambiguous. V dropped 5 bases and J dropped 2 bases, with 8 bases sitting between them. From germline, CDR1 is MDHEN and CDR2 SYDVKM. This CDR3 has 13 amino acids. The CDR3 bases are TGTGCCAGCAGTCAACTGTTCACAGATACGCAGTATTTT. Protein sequence: CASSQLFTDTQYF.

The V call is TRBV5-3, the J call TRBJ2-7, with D possibly being TRBD1 (5 bases). TRBV5-3 is marked as an open reading frame, function uncertain. The ends were cut back, 4 bases at V and 3 bases at J, with 11 bases in the middle. The CDR3 is 13 residues long. CDR3 sequence: CARSRRQIYEQYF. As DNA, the CDR3 is TGTGCCAGAAGCCGAAGACAGATCTACGAGCAGTACTTC.

The chain combines TRBV15 with TRBJ1-3; a possible D gene is TRBD1 (6 bases). Trimming pared 3 bases from V and 4 bases from J, leaving 16 bases between. In germline, CDR1 is LNHNV, CDR2 YYDKDF (reference sequence). The CDR3 is 16 residues long. CDR3 protein: CATSRAKGGPGNTIYF. In DNA form, the CDR3 reads TGTGCCACCAGCAGGGCTAAAGGGGGACCCGGAAACACCATATATTTT.

The sample holds one count of this clone. The rearrangement uses TRBV7-3 and TRBJ2-2; D is unclear. The CDR3 spans 16 residues. Trimming removed 2 bases at V and 1 base at J, with 11 bases between. Germline CDR1 and CDR2: SGHTA and FQGTGA. In DNA form, the CDR3 reads TGTGCCAGCAGCTTATCTCCCTCAGGGAACACCGGGGAGCTGTTTTTT. This translates into CASSLSPSGNTGELFF.

The table lists this clone with many counts. The chain is built from TRBV2 and TRBJ2-7; no definite D call. From germline, CDR1 is SNHLY and CDR2 FYNNEI. CDR3 length: 13 residues. V lost 3 bases, J lost 2 bases, and 8 bases lay in between. The CDR3 bases are TGTGCCAGCAGTGAGGTCCTACCCTACGAGCAGTACTTC. Amino acids: CASSEVLPYEQYF. Variable domain in full (rest from reference TRBV2 and TRBJ2-7): EPEVTQTPSHQVTQMGQEVILRCVPISNHLYFYWYRQILGQKVEFLVSFYNNEISEKSEIFDDQFSVERPDGSNFTLKIRSTKLEDSAMYFCASSEVLPYEQYFGPGTRLTVT.

This clone has a count of ten or more. V gene TRBV28 combines with J gene TRBJ2-5, with 7 nucleotides matching TRBD1. V lost 5 bases, J lost 0 bases, and 6 bases stayed unmatched. CDR1 and CDR2 from the germline V gene are MDHEN and SYDVKM. The length of the CDR3 is 15 residues. The CDR3 spells CASSHRGLYQETQYF. The CDR3 DNA reads as TGTGCCAGCAGTCACAGGGGTCTGTACCAAGAGACCCAGTACTTC. Combining the CDR3 with reference TRBV28 and TRBJ2-5 gives the whole variable domain DVKVTQSSRYLVKRTGEKVFLECVQDMDHENMFWYRQDPGLGLRLIYFSYDVKMKEKGDIPEGYSVSREKKERFSLILESASTNQTSMYLCASSHRGLYQETQYFGPGTRLLVL.

This clone has just a few counts. The genes are TRBV6-4 and TRBJ2-7, with 13 positions matching TRBD2. CDR1 is MRHNA and CDR2 is SNTAGT in the germline V gene. This CDR3 spans 14 amino acids. V was clipped by 6 bases and J by 7 bases; unmatched bases: 6. The CDR3 sequence: CASRGTSGKREQYF. The CDR3 region has the DNA TGTGCCAGCAGGGGGACTAGCGGGAAGCGTGAGCAGTACTTC.

As concerns this clone: A far larger clone is one nucleotide away, so this likely arose from a read error. The chain has TRBV6-4 and TRBJ1-5; unclear D gene. Trimming shortened V by 5 bases and J by 1 base, and 6 bases separated the two germline ends. Germline-derived CDR1 and CDR2 are MRHNA and SNTAGT. The CDR3 spans 13 residues. The CDR3 DNA follows: TGTGCCAGCAGTACAAGGAGCAATCAGCCCCAGCATTTT. Translation gives CASSTRSNQPQHF.

The rearrangement uses TRBV29-1 and TRBJ2-7, with D possibly TRBD1 on 5 matching bases. The CDR3 sequence is 12 residues long. Trimming took off 5 bases at V and 4 bases at J, with 12 bases between the two ends. The germline V gene encodes CDR1 SQVTM and CDR2 ANQGSEA. CDR3 amino acids: CSVSSTGYEQYF. Here the CDR3 DNA reads TGCAGCGTTTCCTCAACAGGATACGAGCAGTACTTC.

With regard to this clone: A single base is all that separates this from a far larger clone, so a read error is likely. The gene calls are TRBV6-4 and TRBJ2-2; maybe TRBD2 (5 bases). Germline loops: CDR1 MRHNA, CDR2 SNTAGT. This CDR3 region has 13 residues. The V end was cut by 5 bases, the J end by 1 base, with 5 bases between. DNA for the CDR3: TGTGCCAGCAGTAGCGGGAACACCGGGGAGCTGTTTTTT. It codes for CASSSGNTGELFF.

This chain connects TRBV5-5 to TRBJ2-7, with D possibly called TRBD1 or TRBD2 (6 bases each). The CDR3 runs 16 residues. Trimming stripped 1 base from V and 0 bases from J, with 14 bases between. Germline values: CDR1 SGHKS, CDR2 YYEKEE (reference sequence). The CDR3 here is CASSLTWGASSYEQYF. CDR3 sequence (DNA): TGTGCCAGCAGCTTGACGTGGGGGGCAAGCTCCTACGAGCAGTACTTC.

The chain is built from TRBV7-6 and TRBJ2-2; D call uncertain. Germline CDR1 is SGHVS and CDR2 is FNYEAQ. The CDR3 consists of 13 residues. The ends were cut back, 1 base at V and 9 bases at J, with 9 bases in the middle. CDR3 DNA: TGTGCCAGCAGCTTAGGGGTTATCCGGGAGCTGTTTTTT. Protein sequence: CASSLGVIRELFF.

This clone was counted a few times. This chain joins TRBV2 and TRBJ2-5; 11 nucleotides align to TRBD1. The CDR3 totals 13 residues. V shed 8 bases and J 4 bases; nucleotides not matched to a gene: 3. Germline CDR1 SNHLY, CDR2 FYNNEI. CDR3 coding DNA: TGTGCCAGCGGGACAGGGGGAGGAGAGACCCAGTACTTC. Residues: CASGTGGGETQYF.

The chain uses TRBV28 and TRBJ2-7, with a possible D match to TRBD2 (6 bases). The CDR3 loop spans 19 amino acids. Germline V gives CDR1 MDHEN, CDR2 SYDVKM. V was shortened by 4 bases and J by 2 bases, with 27 bases between the two germline ends. As DNA, the CDR3 is TGTGCCAGCAGTTCCCCCGGACACGGGGCCCCGACTAGGGCCTACGAGCAGTACTTC. Protein: CASSSPGHGAPTRAYEQYF.

This clone was seen a few times. This chain uses TRBV6-5 with TRBJ2-5; D ambiguous. With 4 bases removed from V and 11 bases from J, the gap between germline ends came to 23 bases. CDR3 length equals 15 residues. Germline CDR1 is MNHEY and CDR2 is SVGAGI. The CDR3 sequence is CASSFDIPWDNKQYF. CDR3 DNA: TGTGCCAGCAGTTTTGACATCCCTTGGGATAACAAGCAGTACTTC.

This clone was observed a few times. CDR3 sequence (DNA): TGTGCCAGCAGTTCCGGGACAGGGTTCTACGAGCAGTACTTC. Translated, it gives CASSSGTGFYEQYF. This chain connects TRBV2 to TRBJ2-7, with 9 bases lining up with TRBD1. The length of the CDR3 is 14 residues. V was pared by 5 bases and J by 3 bases, with 5 bases of the junction left unmatched. Germline V CDR1 and CDR2: SNHLY, FYNNEI.

As regards this clone: The same CDR3 arises from other DNA sequences in this sample as well. The chain couples TRBV10-3 to TRBJ2-1, with 9 bases that match TRBD2. CDR3 length: 17 amino acids. Germline V gene data show CDR1 as ENHRY and CDR2 as SYGVKD. V was clipped by 0 bases and J by 5 bases; unmatched bases: 8. CDR3 sequence reads: CAISESRASGDHNEQFF. The CDR3 DNA is TGTGCCATCAGTGAGTCGAGGGCTAGCGGGGATCACAATGAGCAGTTCTTC.

This clone was picked up one time. The chain combines TRBV2 with TRBJ1-5, with D unresolved. Trimming took 5 bases from V and 7 from J, leaving 12 bases between them. Per the germline V gene, CDR1 is SNHLY and CDR2 is FYNNEI. The CDR3 is 13 amino acids. CDR3: CASSRPADQPQHF. The CDR3 nucleotides are TGTGCCAGCAGTAGACCCGCGGACCAGCCCCAGCATTTT. Based on the CDR3 plus reference TRBV2 and TRBJ1-5, the full variable domain is EPEVTQTPSHQVTQMGQEVILRCVPISNHLYFYWYRQILGQKVEFLVSFYNNEISEKSEIFDDQFSVERPDGSNFTLKIRSTKLEDSAMYFCASSRPADQPQHFGDGTRLSIL.

This clone was counted a single time. J is TRBJ1-4 and V is TRBV9; 8 bases are a match to TRBD1. This CDR3 comprises 15 residues. CDR1 is SGDLS and CDR2 is YYNGEE in the germline V gene. V dropped 3 bases and J dropped 2; count of bases not matched to a gene: 3. The CDR3 sequence: CASSGTGGTNEKLFF. The DNA for the CDR3 is TGTGCCAGCAGCGGCACAGGGGGTACTAATGAAAAACTGTTTTTT.

The rearrangement joins TRBV7-9 to TRBJ1-1; D gene uncertain. Trimming left V 1 base short and J 6 bases short, with 12 bases between. Germline CDR1 reads SEHNR; CDR2 reads FQNEAQ (reference sequence). The CDR3 is 14 amino acids. The CDR3 DNA reads TGTGCCAGCAGCTTAGAGGATAATCCCGCTGAAGCTTTCTTT. It specifies CASSLEDNPAEAFF. Supplemented by reference TRBV7-9 and TRBJ1-1, the full variable domain reads DTGVSQNPRHKITKRGQNVTFRCDPISEHNRLYWYRQTLGQGPEFLTYFQNEAQLEKSRLLSDRFSAERPKGSFSTLEIQRTEQGDSAMYLCASSLEDNPAEAFFGQGTRLTVV.

This clone was recorded many times. The chain carries TRBV27 and TRBJ2-2; D is undetermined. Per the germline V gene, CDR1 is MNHEY and CDR2 is SMNVEV (reference sequence). V was trimmed by 5 bases and J by 1 base, leaving 17 bases between them. This CDR3 has 17 residues. The CDR3 DNA sequence: TGTGCCAGCAGTCCTACTCTTCTAGACCTGAACACCGGGGAGCTGTTTTTT. This sequence encodes CASSPTLLDLNTGELFF.

In its sample, this clone was seen a few times. The chain combines TRBV7-8 with TRBJ2-1; D is perhaps TRBD1 or TRBD2 (6 bases each). The CDR3 is 15 residues long. Germline CDR1 and CDR2: SGHVS and FQNEAQ. V gave up 5 bases and J gave up 10 bases, with 21 bases separating them. CDR3: CASSPANGGGPEQFF. In DNA form, the CDR3 reads TGTGCCAGCAGCCCGGCGAACGGAGGGGGACCCGAGCAGTTCTTC.

The J gene is TRBJ2-5, the V gene TRBV28; 9 bases match TRBD1. With 7 bases clipped from V and 0 bases from J, the junction kept 3 bases outside the gene matches. The CDR3 loop spans 14 amino acids. CDR1 MDHEN and CDR2 SYDVKM come from the germline V gene. The CDR3 nucleotides are TGTGCCAGCATGGACAGGGGTCACCAAGAGACCCAGTACTTC. This codes for CASMDRGHQETQYF.

V and J are TRBV9 and TRBJ1-1, with TRBD1 identical over 11 bases. V was pared by 3 bases and J by 3 bases, with 10 bases of the junction left unmatched. In germline, CDR1 is SGDLS, CDR2 YYNGEE. The CDR3 is 17 residues long. The DNA for the CDR3 is TGTGCCAGCAGCGGCGAGCCTGGACAGGGGGCTTACACTGAAGCTTTCTTT. It specifies CASSGEPGQGAYTEAFF.

The CDR3 sequence is CASRPDTGKNQETQYF. The CDR3 DNA reads TGTGCCAGCAGGCCGGACACGGGCAAAAACCAAGAGACCCAGTACTTC. The chain combines TRBV28 with TRBJ2-5; D may be TRBD1 (5 bases). Trimming took 6 bases from V and 0 from J, leaving 17 bases between them. Germline V CDR1 and CDR2: MDHEN, SYDVKM. The CDR3 spans 16 residues.